In its sample, the clone carrying this TCR beta chain was seen a few times. This sample was taken from a study of CD8+ T cells in alopecia areata. In each case, RNA was isolated and then reverse transcribed into cDNA as the sequencing template. The assay was immunoSEQ multiplex PCR, and TCRdb's table has in-frame clones only and misses some. The sample yields 150,000 or so clones, approximately 65% seen once. CDR1 and CDR2 from the germline V gene are SQVTM and ANQGSEA. With 2 bases removed from V and 2 bases from J, the gap between germline ends came to 4 bases. This CDR3 region has 11 residues. The chain links TRBV29-1 to TRBJ2-7; no clear D gene. The sequence was collected from a human donor with alopecia areata. Source: CD8+ T cells sorted from blood, taken at week 0. The CDR3 bases are TGCAGCGTTGAAATGGCCTACGAGCAGTACTTC. This sequence encodes CSVEMAYEQYF.